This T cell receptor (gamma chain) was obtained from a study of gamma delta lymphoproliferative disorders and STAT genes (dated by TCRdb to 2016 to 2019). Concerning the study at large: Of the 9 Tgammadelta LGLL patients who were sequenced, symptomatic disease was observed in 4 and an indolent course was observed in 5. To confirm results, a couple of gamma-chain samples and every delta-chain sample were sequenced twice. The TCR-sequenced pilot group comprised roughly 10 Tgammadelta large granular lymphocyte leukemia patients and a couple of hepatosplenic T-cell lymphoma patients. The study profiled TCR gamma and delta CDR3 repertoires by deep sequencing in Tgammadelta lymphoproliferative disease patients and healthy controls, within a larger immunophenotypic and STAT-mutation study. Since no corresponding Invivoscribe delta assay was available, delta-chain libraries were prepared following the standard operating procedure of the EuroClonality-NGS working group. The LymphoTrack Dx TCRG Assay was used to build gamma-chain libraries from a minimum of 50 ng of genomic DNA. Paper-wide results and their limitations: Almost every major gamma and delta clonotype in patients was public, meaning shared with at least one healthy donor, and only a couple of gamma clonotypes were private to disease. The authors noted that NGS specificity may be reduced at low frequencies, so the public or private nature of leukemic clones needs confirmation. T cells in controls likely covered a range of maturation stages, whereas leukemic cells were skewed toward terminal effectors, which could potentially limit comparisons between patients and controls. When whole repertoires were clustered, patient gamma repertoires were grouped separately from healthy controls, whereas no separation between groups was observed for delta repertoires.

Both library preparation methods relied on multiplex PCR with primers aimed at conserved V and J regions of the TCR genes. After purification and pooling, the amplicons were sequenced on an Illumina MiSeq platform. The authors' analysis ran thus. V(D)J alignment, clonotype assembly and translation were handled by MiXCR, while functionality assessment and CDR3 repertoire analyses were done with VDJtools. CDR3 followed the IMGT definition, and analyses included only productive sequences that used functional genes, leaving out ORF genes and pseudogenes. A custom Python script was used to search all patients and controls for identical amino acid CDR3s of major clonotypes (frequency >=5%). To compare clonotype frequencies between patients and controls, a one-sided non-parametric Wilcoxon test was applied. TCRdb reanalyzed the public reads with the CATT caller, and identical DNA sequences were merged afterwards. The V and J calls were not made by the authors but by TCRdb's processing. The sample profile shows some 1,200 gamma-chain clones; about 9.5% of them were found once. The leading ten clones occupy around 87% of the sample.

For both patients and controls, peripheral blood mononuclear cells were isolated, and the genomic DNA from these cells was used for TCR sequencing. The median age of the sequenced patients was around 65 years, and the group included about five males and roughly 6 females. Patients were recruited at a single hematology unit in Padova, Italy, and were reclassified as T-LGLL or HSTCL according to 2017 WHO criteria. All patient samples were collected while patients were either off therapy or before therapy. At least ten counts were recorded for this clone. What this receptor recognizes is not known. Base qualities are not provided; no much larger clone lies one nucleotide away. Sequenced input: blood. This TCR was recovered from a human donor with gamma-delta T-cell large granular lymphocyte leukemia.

The DNA sequence is TGTACCACTATGCCTGCTGGATTAGGCACTTTGGAATCCACTGGTTGGTTCAAGATATTT. Translated, it reads CTTMPAGLGTLESTGWFKIF. This sequence uses TRGV11 and TRGJP1. TRGV11 is an ORF, and what it does is uncertain. Measured from the cysteine to the phenylalanine, the CDR3 is 20 residues long. Solely the CDR3 DNA is kept, with 60 bases framed from the first base.